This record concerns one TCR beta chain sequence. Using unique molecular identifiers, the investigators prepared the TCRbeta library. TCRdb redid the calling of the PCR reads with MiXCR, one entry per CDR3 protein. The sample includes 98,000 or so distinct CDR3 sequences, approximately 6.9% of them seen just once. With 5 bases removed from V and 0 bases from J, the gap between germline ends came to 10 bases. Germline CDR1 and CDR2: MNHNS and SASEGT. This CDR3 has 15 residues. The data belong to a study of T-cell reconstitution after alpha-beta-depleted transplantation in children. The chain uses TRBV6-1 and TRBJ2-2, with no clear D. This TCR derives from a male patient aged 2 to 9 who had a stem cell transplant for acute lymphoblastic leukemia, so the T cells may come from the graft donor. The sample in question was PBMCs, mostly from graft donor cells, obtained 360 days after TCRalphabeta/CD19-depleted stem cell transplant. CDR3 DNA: TGTGCCAGCAGTCCCACGATCTCGAACACCGGGGAGCTGTTTTTT. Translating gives CASSPTISNTGELFF.